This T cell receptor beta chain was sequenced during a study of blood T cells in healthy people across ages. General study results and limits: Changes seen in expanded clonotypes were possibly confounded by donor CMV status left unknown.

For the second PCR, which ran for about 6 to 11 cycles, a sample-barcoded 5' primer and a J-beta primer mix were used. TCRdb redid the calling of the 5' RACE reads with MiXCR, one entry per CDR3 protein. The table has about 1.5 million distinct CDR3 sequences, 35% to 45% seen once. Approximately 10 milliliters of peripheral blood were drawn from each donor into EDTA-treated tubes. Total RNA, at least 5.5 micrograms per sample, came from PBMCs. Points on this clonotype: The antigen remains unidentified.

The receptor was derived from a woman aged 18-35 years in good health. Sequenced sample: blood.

CDR3 sequence reads: CASSPVGAPEAFF. CDR3 DNA sequence: TGTGCCAGCAGCCCTGTGGGGGCCCCTGAAGCTTTCTTT. This chain uses TRBV5-6 with TRBJ1-1, with D possibly being TRBD1 (6 bases). Germline V gene sequence: CDR1 SGHDT, CDR2 YYEEEE. This CDR3 has 13 amino acids. The V end was cut by 4 bases, the J end by 6 bases, with 13 bases between.